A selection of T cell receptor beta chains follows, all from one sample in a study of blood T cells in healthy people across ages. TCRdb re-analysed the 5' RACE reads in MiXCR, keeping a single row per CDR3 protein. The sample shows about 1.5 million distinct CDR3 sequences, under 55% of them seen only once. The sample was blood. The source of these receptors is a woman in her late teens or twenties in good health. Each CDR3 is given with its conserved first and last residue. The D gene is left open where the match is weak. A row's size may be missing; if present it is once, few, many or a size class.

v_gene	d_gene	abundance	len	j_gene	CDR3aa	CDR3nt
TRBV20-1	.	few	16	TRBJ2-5	CSAYYPGLRAAETQYF	TGCAGTGCCTACTACCCGGGACTGAGGGCAGCAGAGACCCAGTACTTC
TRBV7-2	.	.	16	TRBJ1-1	CASSLGGDGERTEAFF	TGTGCCAGCAGCTTAGGGGGGGACGGGGAGAGGACTGAAGCTTTCTTT
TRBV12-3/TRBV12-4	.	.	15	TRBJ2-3	CASSSRDFSTDTQYF	TGTGCCAGCAGTTCCCGGGACTTTAGCACAGATACGCAGTATTTT
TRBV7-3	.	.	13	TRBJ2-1	CASSLNGGNQPFF	TGTGCCAGCAGCTTAAACGGGGGTAACCAGCCGTTCTTC
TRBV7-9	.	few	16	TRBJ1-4	CASSLAEGRANEKLFF	TGTGCCAGCAGCTTAGCTGAAGGACGGGCTAATGAAAAACTGTTTTTT
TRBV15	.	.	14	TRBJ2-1	CATSREGYGNEQFF	TGTGCCACCAGCAGAGAGGGTTACGGCAATGAGCAGTTCTTC
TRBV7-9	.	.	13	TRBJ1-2	CASRPGESYGYTF	TGTGCCAGCAGACCAGGGGAAAGCTATGGCTACACCTTC
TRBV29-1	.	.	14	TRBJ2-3	CSVDGLGAQDTQYF	TGCAGCGTTGATGGGCTTGGGGCCCAAGATACGCAGTATTTT
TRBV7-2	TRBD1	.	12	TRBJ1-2	CASSKTGNGYTF	TGTGCCAGCAGCAAGACAGGGAACGGCTACACCTTC
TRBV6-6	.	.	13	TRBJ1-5	CAIAGGANQPQHF	TGTGCCATTGCTGGGGGTGCCAATCAGCCCCAGCATTTT
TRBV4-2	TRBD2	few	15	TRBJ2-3	CASNPGASGRDTQYF	TGTGCCAGCAACCCAGGGGCTAGCGGGAGAGATACGCAGTATTTT